This T cell receptor (beta chain) was sequenced in a study of blood T cells in healthy people across ages. General study findings and limits: Across the age range, TCR beta diversity per million T cells fell in a roughly linear way.

On this clonotype: Its antigen is undetermined.

Donation came from healthy Caucasian individuals in Russia who were aged about 6 to 90. A J-beta primer mix and a sample-barcoded 5' primer were used in a second PCR of about 7 to 12 cycles. The authors tagged each cDNA molecule using a template-switch adaptor with 12 random nucleotides. TCRdb processed the 5' RACE reads anew with MiXCR; each CDR3 protein has one entry. This table holds roughly 680,000 distinct CDR3 sequences, more than 20% found once. Germline V CDR1 and CDR2: ENHRY, SYGVKD. Trimming shortened V by 3 bases and J by 4 bases, and 9 bases separated the two germline ends. This CDR3 has 13 amino acids.

The sample taken for sequencing was blood. The sequence was obtained from a man between 70 and 80 years old in good health. This chain links TRBV10-3 with TRBJ1-2, with D possibly matching TRBD1 (5 bases). As DNA, the CDR3 is TGTGCCATCAGTGAAAACCAGGGCTATGGCTACACCTTC. Translation gives CAISENQGYGYTF.